This T cell receptor beta chain was captured in a study of T cell changes during pregnancy in multiple sclerosis. CDR3 length equals 16 residues. In germline, CDR1 is SGDLS, CDR2 YYNGEE. V trimming: 0 bases; J trimming: 3 bases; junction bases outside the gene matches: 5. Using immunoSEQ multiplex PCR, the repertoire was profiled, and TCRdb retains in-frame clones only, with some absent. The sample consists of 100,000 or so clones, 90% to 95% of them appearing once. The sequenced sample was peripheral blood, obtained in the first trimester of pregnancy. This receptor was identified in a female donor with multiple sclerosis, enrolled in a pregnancy study. V and J are TRBV9 and TRBJ1-1; 10 nucleotides line up with TRBD1. The CDR3 nucleotides read TGTGCCAGCAGCGTAGGACAGGGGGCTTGGGACACTGAAGCTTTCTTT. Amino acid sequence: CASSVGQGAWDTEAFF.